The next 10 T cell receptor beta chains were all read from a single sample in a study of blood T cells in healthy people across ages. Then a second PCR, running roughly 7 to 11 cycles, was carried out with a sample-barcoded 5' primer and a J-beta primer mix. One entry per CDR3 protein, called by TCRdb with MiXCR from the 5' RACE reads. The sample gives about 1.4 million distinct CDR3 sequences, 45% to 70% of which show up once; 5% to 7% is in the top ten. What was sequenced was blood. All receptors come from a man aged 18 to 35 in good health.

In DNA form, the CDR3 reads TGCAGTGCTTACGGACTAGCGGGGACCTACAATGAGCAGTTCTTC. Protein: CSAYGLAGTYNEQFF. The chain uses TRBV20-1 and TRBJ2-1; TRBD2 matches 12 bases. The CDR3 runs 15 residues. The trim removed 5 bases at V and 2 bases at J, leaving 4 bases unmatched. Germline V gene sequence: CDR1 DFQATT, CDR2 SNEGSKA (reference sequence).

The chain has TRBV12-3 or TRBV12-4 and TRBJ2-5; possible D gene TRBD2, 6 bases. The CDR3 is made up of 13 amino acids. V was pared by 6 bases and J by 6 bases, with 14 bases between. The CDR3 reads CASSRGTHQTQYF. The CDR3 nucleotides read TGTGCCAGCAGCCGCGGGACTCATCAGACCCAGTACTTC.

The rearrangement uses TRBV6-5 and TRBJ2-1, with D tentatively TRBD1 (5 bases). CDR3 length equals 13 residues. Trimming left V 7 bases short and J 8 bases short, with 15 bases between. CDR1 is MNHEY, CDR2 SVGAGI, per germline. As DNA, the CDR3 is TGTGCCAGCACTTCCCAGTGGGGCCATGAGCAGTTCTTC. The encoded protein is CASTSQWGHEQFF.

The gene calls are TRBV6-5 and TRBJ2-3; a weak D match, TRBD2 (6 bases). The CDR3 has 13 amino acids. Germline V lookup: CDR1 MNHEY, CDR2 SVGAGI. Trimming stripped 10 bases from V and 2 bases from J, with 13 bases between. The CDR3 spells CATGGEYTDTQYF. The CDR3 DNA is TGTGCCACCGGCGGGGAGTACACAGATACGCAGTATTTT.

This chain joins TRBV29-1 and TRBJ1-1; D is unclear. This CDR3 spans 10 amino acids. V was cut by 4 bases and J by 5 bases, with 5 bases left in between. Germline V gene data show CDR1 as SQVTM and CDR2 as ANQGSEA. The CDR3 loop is CSVGGTEAFF. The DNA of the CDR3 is TGCAGCGTTGGAGGGACTGAAGCTTTCTTT.

For the CDR3, the DNA is TGTGCCAGCAGGGAAACAGGACTAGCGTCCAATGAGCAGTTCTTC. It encodes CASRETGLASNEQFF. This chain joins TRBV2 and TRBJ2-1, with 9 nucleotides matching TRBD2. The CDR3 length is 15 residues. The V segment lost 6 bases and the J segment 6 bases; nucleotides outside the gene matches: 9. In germline, CDR1 is SNHLY, CDR2 FYNNEI.

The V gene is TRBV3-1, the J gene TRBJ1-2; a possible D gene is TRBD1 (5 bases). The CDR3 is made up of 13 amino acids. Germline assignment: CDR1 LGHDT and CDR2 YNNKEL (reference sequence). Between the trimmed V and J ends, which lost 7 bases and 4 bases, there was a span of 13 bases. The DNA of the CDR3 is TGTGCCAGCACTCCGGGACGGCTCTATGGCTACACCTTC. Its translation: CASTPGRLYGYTF.

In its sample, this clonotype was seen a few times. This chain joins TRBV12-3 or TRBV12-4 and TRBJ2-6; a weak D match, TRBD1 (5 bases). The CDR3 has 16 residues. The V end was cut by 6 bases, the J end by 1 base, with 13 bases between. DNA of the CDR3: TGTGCCAGCAGCCCGGAAGGGGTATCTGGGGCCAACGTCCTGACTTTC. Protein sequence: CASSPEGVSGANVLTF.

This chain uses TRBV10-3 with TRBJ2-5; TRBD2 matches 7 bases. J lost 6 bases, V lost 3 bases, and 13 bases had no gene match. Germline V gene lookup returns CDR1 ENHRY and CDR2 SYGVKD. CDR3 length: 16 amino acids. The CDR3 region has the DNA TGTGCCATCAGTGAAAAAGGCGGGGAGGGTAGGAAGACCCAGTACTTC. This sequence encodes CAISEKGGEGRKTQYF.

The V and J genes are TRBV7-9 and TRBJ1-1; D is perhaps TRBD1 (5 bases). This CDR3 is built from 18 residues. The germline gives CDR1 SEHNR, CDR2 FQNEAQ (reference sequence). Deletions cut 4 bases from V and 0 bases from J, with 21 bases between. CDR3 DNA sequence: TGTGCCAGCAGCTCCCGGGACGGCCGGACGATCATGAACACTGAAGCTTTCTTT. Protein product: CASSSRDGRTIMNTEAFF.